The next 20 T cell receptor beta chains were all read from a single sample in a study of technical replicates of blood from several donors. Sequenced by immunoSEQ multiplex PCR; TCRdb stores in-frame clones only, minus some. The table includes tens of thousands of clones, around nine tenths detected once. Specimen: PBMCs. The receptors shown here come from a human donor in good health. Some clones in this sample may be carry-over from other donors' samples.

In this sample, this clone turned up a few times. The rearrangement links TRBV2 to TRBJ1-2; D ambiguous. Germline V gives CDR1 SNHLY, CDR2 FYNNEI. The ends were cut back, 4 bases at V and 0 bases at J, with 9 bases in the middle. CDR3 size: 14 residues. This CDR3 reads CASSGGHPNYGYTF. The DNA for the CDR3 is TGTGCCAGCAGTGGAGGTCACCCTAACTATGGCTACACCTTC.

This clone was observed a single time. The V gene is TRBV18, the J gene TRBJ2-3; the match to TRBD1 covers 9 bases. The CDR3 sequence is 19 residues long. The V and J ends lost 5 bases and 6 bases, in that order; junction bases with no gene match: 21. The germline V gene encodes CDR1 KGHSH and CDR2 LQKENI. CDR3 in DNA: TGTGCCAGCTCATCCTCCGGGACAGGGCAGGTTCTATCGTCTGATACGCAGTATTTT. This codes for CASSSSGTGQVLSSDTQYF. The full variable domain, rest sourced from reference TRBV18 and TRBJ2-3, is NAGVMQNPRHLVRRRGQEARLRCSPMKGHSHVYWYRQLPEEGLKFMVYLQKENIIDESGMPKERFSAEFPKEGPSILRIQQVVRGDSAAYFCASSSSGTGQVLSSDTQYFGPGTRLTVL.

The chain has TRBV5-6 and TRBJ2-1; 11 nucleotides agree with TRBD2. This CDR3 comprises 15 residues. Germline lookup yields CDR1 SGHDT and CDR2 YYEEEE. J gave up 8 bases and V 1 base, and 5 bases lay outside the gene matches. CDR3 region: CASSLLAGGSDEQFF. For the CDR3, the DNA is TGTGCCAGCAGCTTGCTAGCGGGGGGCAGCGATGAGCAGTTCTTC. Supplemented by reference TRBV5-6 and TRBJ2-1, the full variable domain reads DAGVTQSPTHLIKTRGQQVTLRCSPKSGHDTVSWYQQALGQGPQFIFQYYEEEERQRGNFPDRFSGHQFPNYSSELNVNALLLGDSALYLCASSLLAGGSDEQFFGPGTRLTVL.

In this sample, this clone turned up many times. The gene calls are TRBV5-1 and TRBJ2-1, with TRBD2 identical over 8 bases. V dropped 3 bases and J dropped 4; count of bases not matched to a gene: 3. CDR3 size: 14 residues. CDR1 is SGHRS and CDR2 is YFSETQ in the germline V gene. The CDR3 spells CASSWGGGYNEQFF. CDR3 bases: TGCGCCAGCAGCTGGGGCGGGGGGTACAATGAGCAGTTCTTC.

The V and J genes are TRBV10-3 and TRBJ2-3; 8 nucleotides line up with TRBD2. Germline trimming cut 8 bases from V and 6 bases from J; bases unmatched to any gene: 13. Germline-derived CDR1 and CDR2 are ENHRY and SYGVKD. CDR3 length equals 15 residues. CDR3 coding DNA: TGTGCCATCTACAGTCCGGGACGGGAGGGGGATACGCAGTATTTT. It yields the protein CAIYSPGREGDTQYF.

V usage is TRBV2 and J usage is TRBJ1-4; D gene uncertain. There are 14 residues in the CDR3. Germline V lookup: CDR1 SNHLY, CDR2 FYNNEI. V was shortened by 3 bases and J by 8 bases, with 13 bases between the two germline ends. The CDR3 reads CASSDRQVGEKLFF. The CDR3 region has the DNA TGTGCCAGCAGTGACCGGCAGGTTGGCGAAAAACTGTTTTTT.

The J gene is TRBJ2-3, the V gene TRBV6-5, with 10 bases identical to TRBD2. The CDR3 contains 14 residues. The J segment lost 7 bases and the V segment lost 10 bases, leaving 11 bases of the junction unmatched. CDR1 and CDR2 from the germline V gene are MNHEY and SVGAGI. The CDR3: CATAPAGGTYTQYF. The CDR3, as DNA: TGTGCCACCGCACCAGCGGGGGGGACGTATACGCAGTATTTT.

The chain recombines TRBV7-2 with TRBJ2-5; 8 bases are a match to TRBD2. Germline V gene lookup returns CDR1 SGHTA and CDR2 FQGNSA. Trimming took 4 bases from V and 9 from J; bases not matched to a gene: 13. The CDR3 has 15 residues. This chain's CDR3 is CASSYPGGRGGAQYF. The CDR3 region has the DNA TGTGCCAGCAGCTACCCGGGAGGGCGGGGAGGGGCCCAGTACTTC.

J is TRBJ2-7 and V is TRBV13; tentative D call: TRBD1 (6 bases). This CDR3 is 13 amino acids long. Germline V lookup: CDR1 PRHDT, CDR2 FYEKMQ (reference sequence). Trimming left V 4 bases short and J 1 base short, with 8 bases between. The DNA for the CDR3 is TGTGCCAGCAGCTCAGGACAGTCCTACGAGCAGTACTTC. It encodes CASSSGQSYEQYF.

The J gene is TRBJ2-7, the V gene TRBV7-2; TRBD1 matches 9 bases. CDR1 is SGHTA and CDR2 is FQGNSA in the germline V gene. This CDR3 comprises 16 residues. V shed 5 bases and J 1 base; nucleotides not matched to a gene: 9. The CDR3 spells CASSLHTGGNSYEQYF. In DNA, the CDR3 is TGTGCCAGCAGCCTACATACAGGGGGCAATTCCTACGAGCAGTACTTC.

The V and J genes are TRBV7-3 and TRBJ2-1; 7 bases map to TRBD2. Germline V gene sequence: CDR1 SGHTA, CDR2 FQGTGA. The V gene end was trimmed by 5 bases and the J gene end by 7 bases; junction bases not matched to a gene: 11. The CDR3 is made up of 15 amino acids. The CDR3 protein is CASSQGNLGGNEQFF. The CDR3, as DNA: TGTGCCAGCAGCCAGGGTAATCTGGGGGGGAATGAGCAGTTCTTC.

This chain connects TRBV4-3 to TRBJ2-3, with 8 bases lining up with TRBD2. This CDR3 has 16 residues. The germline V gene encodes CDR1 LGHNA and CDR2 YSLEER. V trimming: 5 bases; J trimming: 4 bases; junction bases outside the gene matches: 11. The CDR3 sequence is CASSLSGGARPDTQYF. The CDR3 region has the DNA TGCGCCAGCAGCTTATCCGGGGGGGCCCGCCCAGATACGCAGTATTTT.

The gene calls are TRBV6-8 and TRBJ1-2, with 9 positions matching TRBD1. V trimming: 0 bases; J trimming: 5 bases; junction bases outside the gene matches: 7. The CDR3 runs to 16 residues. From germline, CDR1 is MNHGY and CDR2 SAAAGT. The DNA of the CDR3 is TGTGCCAGCAGTTACTCGGGGGACAGGGTCTATTATGGCTACACCTTC. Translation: CASSYSGDRVYYGYTF.

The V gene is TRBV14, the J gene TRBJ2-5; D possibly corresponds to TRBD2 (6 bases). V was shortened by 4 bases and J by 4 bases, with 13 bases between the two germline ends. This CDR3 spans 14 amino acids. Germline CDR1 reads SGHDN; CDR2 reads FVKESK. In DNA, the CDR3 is TGTGCCAGCAGCCGGTCGCAGGAGGGAGAGACCCAGTACTTC. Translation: CASSRSQEGETQYF.

The CDR3 loop is CASSQDRQGDGYTF. Here the CDR3 DNA reads TGCGCCAGCAGCCAAGATAGACAGGGTGACGGCTACACCTTC. The J gene is TRBJ1-2, the V gene TRBV4-3, with 7 bases that match TRBD1. J lost 8 bases, V lost 0 bases, and 6 bases had no gene match. CDR3 length: 14 amino acids. The germline V gene encodes CDR1 LGHNA and CDR2 YSLEER.

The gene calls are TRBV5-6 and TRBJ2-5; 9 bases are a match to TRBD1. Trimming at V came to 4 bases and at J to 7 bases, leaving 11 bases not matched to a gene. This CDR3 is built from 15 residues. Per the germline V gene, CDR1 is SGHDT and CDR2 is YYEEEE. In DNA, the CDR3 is TGTGCCAGCAGCACAAACCCGGGACAGGGAGGGACCCAGTACTTC. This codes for CASSTNPGQGGTQYF.

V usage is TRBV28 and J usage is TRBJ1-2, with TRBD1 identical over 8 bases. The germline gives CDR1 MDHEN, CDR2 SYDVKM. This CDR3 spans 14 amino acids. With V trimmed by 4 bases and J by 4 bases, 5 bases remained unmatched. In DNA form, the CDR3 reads TGTGCCAGCAGTTGGACAGGGAGGGTCTATGGCTACACCTTC. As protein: CASSWTGRVYGYTF.

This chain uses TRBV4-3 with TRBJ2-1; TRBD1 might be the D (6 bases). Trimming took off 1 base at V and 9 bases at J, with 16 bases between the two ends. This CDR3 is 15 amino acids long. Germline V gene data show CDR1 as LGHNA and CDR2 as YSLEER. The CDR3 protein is CASSQAGAGESEQFF. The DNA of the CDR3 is TGCGCCAGCAGCCAAGCCGGGGCAGGGGAAAGTGAGCAGTTCTTC.

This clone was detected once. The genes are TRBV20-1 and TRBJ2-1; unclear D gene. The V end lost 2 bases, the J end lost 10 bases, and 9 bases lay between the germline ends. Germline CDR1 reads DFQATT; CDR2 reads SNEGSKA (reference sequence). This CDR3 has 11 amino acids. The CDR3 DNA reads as TGCAGTGCTAGACTATACGGGGAGCAGTTCTTC. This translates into CSARLYGEQFF.

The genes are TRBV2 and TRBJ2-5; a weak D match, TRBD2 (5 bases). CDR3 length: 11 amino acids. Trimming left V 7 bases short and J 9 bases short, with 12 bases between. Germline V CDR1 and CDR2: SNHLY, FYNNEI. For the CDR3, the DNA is TGTGCCAGCACCCTATCGAGGGCCCAGTACTTC. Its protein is CASTLSRAQYF.